This entry is about one T cell receptor beta chain. Its matching antigen is unknown. V was cut by 3 bases and J by 6 bases, with 12 bases left in between. This CDR3 has 13 residues. From germline, CDR1 is KGHSH and CDR2 LQKENI. The data derive from a study of cytomegalovirus exposure and HLA in healthy donors. Turning to the study itself: Among fewer than 500 genotyped donors, roughly 80% fell in the Caucasian-associated ancestry cluster. Broader study findings: Many donors carried some public TCRs, although rarity characterized most TCR sequences. There were around 160 TCR beta chains listed as cytomegalovirus-associated. It was taken for granted in presence/absence analyses that sequencing depth across donors was roughly uniform.

PCR primers comprised 60 Vbeta and 13 Jbeta primers. Method: immunoSEQ multiplex PCR; TCRdb's copy keeps in-frame clones and lacks some. The sample gives under 300,000 clones, approximately 84% of which show up once; roughly 2% is in the top ten. Sample: PBMCs. This clonotype originated in a woman in her thirties or forties in good health and CMV-seropositive. The V call is TRBV18, the J call TRBJ2-7; D call uncertain. In DNA, the CDR3 is TGTGCCAGCTCACCGCTTGAGTGGAGCGAGCAGTACTTC. It encodes CASSPLEWSEQYF. The full variable domain, rest sourced from reference TRBV18 and TRBJ2-7, is NAGVMQNPRHLVRRRGQEARLRCSPMKGHSHVYWYRQLPEEGLKFMVYLQKENIIDESGMPKERFSAEFPKEGPSILRIQQVVRGDSAAYFCASSPLEWSEQYFGPGTRLTVT.